A selection of T cell receptor beta chains follows, all from one sample in a study of Graves' ophthalmopathy and Graves' hyperthyroidism. TCRdb reprocessed the multiplex PCR reads with MiXCR, giving one entry per CDR3 protein. The sample has approximately 480,000 distinct CDR3 sequences; over 13% are singletons. Sequencing was performed on blood. These receptors were collected from a woman in her 30s with Graves' ophthalmopathy. Each CDR3 is given with its conserved first and last residue. The order of the fields is clone size, V gene, J gene, D gene, CDR3 protein, CDR3 DNA. D genes are given only for firm matches. A clone size is listed for some rows: how often the clone was seen (once, few, many), or a class if it is expanded.

abundance: many; v_gene: TRBV28; j_gene: TRBJ2-2; d_gene: -; CDR3aa: CASRFPPGTGELFF; CDR3nt: TGTGCCAGCAGGTTCCCCCCCGGGACCGGGGAGCTGTTTTTT
abundance: many; v_gene: TRBV7-2; j_gene: TRBJ2-5; d_gene: TRBD2; CDR3aa: CASSNGLAGIETQYF; CDR3nt: TGTGCCAGCAGCAACGGACTAGCGGGAATAGAGACCCAGTACTTC
abundance: many; v_gene: TRBV7-6; j_gene: TRBJ2-5; d_gene: -; CDR3aa: CASTVIERETQYF; CDR3nt: TGTGCCAGCACCGTAATCGAAAGGGAGACCCAGTACTTC
abundance: many; v_gene: TRBV6-5; j_gene: TRBJ2-7; d_gene: -; CDR3aa: CASSYLKYEQYF; CDR3nt: TGTGCCAGCAGTTACCTGAAATACGAGCAGTACTTC
abundance: few; v_gene: TRBV5-1; j_gene: TRBJ2-3; d_gene: TRBD2; CDR3aa: CASSLRTSGSTDTQYF; CDR3nt: TGCGCCAGCAGCCTCCGGACTAGCGGAAGCACAGATACGCAGTATTTT
abundance: few; v_gene: TRBV6-1; j_gene: TRBJ2-5; d_gene: TRBD1; CDR3aa: CASSETGGAETQYF; CDR3nt: TGTGCCAGCAGTGAAACAGGGGGCGCGGAGACCCAGTACTTC
abundance: few; v_gene: TRBV11-2; j_gene: TRBJ2-7; d_gene: -; CDR3aa: CASILGRGMYEQYF; CDR3nt: TGTGCCAGTATATTGGGTAGGGGTATGTACGAGCAGTACTTC
abundance: -; v_gene: TRBV11-2; j_gene: TRBJ2-5; d_gene: -; CDR3aa: CASSSTGHQETQYF; CDR3nt: TGTGCCAGCAGCTCGACAGGACACCAAGAGACCCAGTACTTC
abundance: many; v_gene: TRBV6-6; j_gene: TRBJ1-5; d_gene: -; CDR3aa: CASSFESNQPQHF; CDR3nt: TGTGCCAGCAGTTTCGAGAGCAATCAGCCCCAGCATTTT
abundance: few; v_gene: TRBV9; j_gene: TRBJ2-5; d_gene: -; CDR3aa: CASSVGVGQETQYF; CDR3nt: TGTGCCAGCAGCGTAGGTGTGGGCCAAGAGACCCAGTACTTC
abundance: -; v_gene: TRBV18; j_gene: TRBJ2-4; d_gene: -; CDR3aa: CASSEGAFKYF; CDR3nt: TGTGCCAGCTCAGAGGGCGCGTTTAAGTACTTC
abundance: many; v_gene: TRBV6-1; j_gene: TRBJ2-7; d_gene: -; CDR3aa: CASIATARGEQYF; CDR3nt: TGTGCCAGCATCGCCACGGCGCGGGGCGAGCAGTACTTC
abundance: many; v_gene: TRBV20-1; j_gene: TRBJ1-2; d_gene: -; CDR3aa: CSARGEPNYGYTF; CDR3nt: TGCAGTGCTAGAGGGGAACCAAACTATGGCTACACCTTC
abundance: once; v_gene: TRBV20-1; j_gene: TRBJ1-2; d_gene: -; CDR3aa: CSSTTGNYGYTF; CDR3nt: TGCAGTTCGACCACAGGGAACTATGGCTACACCTTC
abundance: many; v_gene: TRBV28; j_gene: TRBJ1-2; d_gene: -; CDR3aa: CASSLRAVGYTF; CDR3nt: TGTGCCAGCAGCCTGAGGGCGGTCGGCTACACCTTC
abundance: many; v_gene: TRBV6-1; j_gene: TRBJ2-7; d_gene: -; CDR3aa: CASSEGLKQYF; CDR3nt: TGTGCCAGCAGTGAAGGCCTGAAGCAGTACTTC
abundance: many; v_gene: TRBV20-1; j_gene: TRBJ1-3; d_gene: -; CDR3aa: CSASRGLSSGNTIYF; CDR3nt: TGCAGTGCTAGCCGTGGACTCTCCTCTGGAAACACCATATATTTT
abundance: many; v_gene: TRBV6-2/TRBV6-3; j_gene: TRBJ2-2; d_gene: -; CDR3aa: CASKEIGAGELFF; CDR3nt: TGTGCCAGCAAGGAGATCGGGGCCGGGGAGCTGTTTTTT
abundance: -; v_gene: TRBV4-1; j_gene: TRBJ2-7; d_gene: -; CDR3aa: CASSQDSGDISYEQYF; CDR3nt: TGCGCCAGCAGCCAAGATTCAGGGGACATCTCCTACGAGCAGTACTTC
abundance: many; v_gene: TRBV20-1; j_gene: TRBJ1-1; d_gene: TRBD1; CDR3aa: CSATPGQANTEAFF; CDR3nt: TGCAGTGCTACCCCGGGACAGGCGAACACTGAAGCTTTCTTT
abundance: many; v_gene: TRBV2; j_gene: TRBJ1-1; d_gene: -; CDR3aa: CASSAEGREMNTEAFF; CDR3nt: TGTGCCAGCAGTGCGGAGGGTAGGGAAATGAACACTGAAGCTTTCTTT
abundance: few; v_gene: TRBV18; j_gene: TRBJ1-6; d_gene: -; CDR3aa: CASSHAASSYNSPLHF; CDR3nt: TGTGCCAGCTCACACGCAGCTAGCTCCTATAATTCACCCCTCCACTTT
abundance: many; v_gene: TRBV28; j_gene: TRBJ2-7; d_gene: TRBD1; CDR3aa: CASSPRTGGVTFPYEQYF; CDR3nt: TGTGCCAGCAGCCCCCGGACAGGGGGCGTTACTTTCCCGTACGAGCAGTACTTC
abundance: many; v_gene: TRBV6-5; j_gene: TRBJ2-6; d_gene: -; CDR3aa: CASSLGGTGANVLTF; CDR3nt: TGTGCCAGCAGTTTAGGGGGGACTGGGGCCAACGTCCTGACTTTC
abundance: many; v_gene: TRBV27; j_gene: TRBJ2-7; d_gene: -; CDR3aa: CASWRDGYQQYF; CDR3nt: TGTGCCAGCTGGAGGGACGGTTACCAGCAGTACTTC
abundance: -; v_gene: TRBV6-1; j_gene: TRBJ1-5; d_gene: TRBD1; CDR3aa: CASSDRQGVDNQPQHF; CDR3nt: TGTGCCAGCAGTGACAGACAGGGGGTCGACAATCAGCCCCAGCATTTT
abundance: many; v_gene: TRBV6-1; j_gene: TRBJ1-3; d_gene: -; CDR3aa: CATGKLGVSGNTIYF; CDR3nt: TGTGCCACAGGAAAGCTCGGGGTTTCTGGAAACACCATATATTTT
abundance: many; v_gene: TRBV28; j_gene: TRBJ1-6; d_gene: TRBD1; CDR3aa: CASSELRGHLVRF; CDR3nt: TGTGCCAGCAGCGAACTCAGGGGGCACCTAGTGCGCTTT
abundance: many; v_gene: TRBV10-1; j_gene: TRBJ2-5; d_gene: TRBD2; CDR3aa: CASSDASGVQETQYF; CDR3nt: TGCGCCAGCAGTGATGCTAGCGGGGTCCAAGAGACCCAGTACTTC
abundance: -; v_gene: TRBV6-1; j_gene: TRBJ2-7; d_gene: -; CDR3aa: CASRPGQGGREQYF; CDR3nt: TGTGCCAGCAGGCCGGGACAAGGAGGTCGCGAGCAGTACTTC
abundance: many; v_gene: TRBV2; j_gene: TRBJ1-5; d_gene: -; CDR3aa: CAIGRGRNQPQHF; CDR3nt: TGTGCCATAGGTCGGGGTCGCAATCAGCCCCAGCATTTT
abundance: many; v_gene: TRBV5-1; j_gene: TRBJ2-7; d_gene: -; CDR3aa: CASSSGPTQGTYEQYF; CDR3nt: TGCGCCAGCAGCTCGGGGCCAACACAGGGTACCTACGAGCAGTACTTC